Listed here are 9 T cell receptor beta chains from one sample, sequenced in a study of blood T cell repertoires in COVID-19. Sequenced by immunoSEQ multiplex PCR; TCRdb stores in-frame clones only, minus some. The sample includes 200,000 to 250,000 clones, more than 65% of them seen just once. Sequencing was performed on peripheral blood. These receptors came from a man over 45 with active or convalescent COVID-19.

The V call is TRBV5-1, the J call TRBJ1-2; the match to TRBD1 covers 9 bases. V dropped 0 bases and J dropped 3; count of bases not matched to a gene: 6. The CDR3 sequence is 16 residues long. Per germline, CDR1 SGHRS and CDR2 YFSETQ. CDR3 nucleotide sequence: TGCGCCAGCAGCTTGGATGGGACAGGGTTGGACTATGGCTACACCTTC. Residues: CASSLDGTGLDYGYTF.

Notes on this clone: Other DNA sequences in the sample encode the same CDR3. The V and J genes are TRBV7-3 and TRBJ1-1, with D unclear. Trimming removed 0 bases at V and 1 base at J, with 3 bases between. The germline V gene encodes CDR1 SGHTA and CDR2 FQGTGA. The CDR3 has 13 residues. CDR3 sequence reads: CASSLTGNTEAFF. CDR3 sequence (DNA): TGTGCCAGCAGCTTAACCGGGAACACTGAAGCTTTCTTT.

This clone was counted a few times. The J gene is TRBJ1-2, the V gene TRBV20-1, with 8 bases identical to TRBD1. The ends lost 3 bases at V and 3 bases at J; junction bases unmatched: 12. Germline loops: CDR1 DFQATT, CDR2 SNEGSKA (reference sequence). The CDR3 is 16 residues long. This chain's CDR3 is CSASATGEGEDYGYTF. For the CDR3, the DNA is TGCAGTGCTAGTGCGACAGGGGAGGGCGAAGACTATGGCTACACCTTC.

This clone was detected only a few times. The chain combines TRBV6-6 with TRBJ2-5, with TRBD1 identical over 10 bases. Per germline, CDR1 MNHNY and CDR2 SVGAGI (reference sequence). J gave up 5 bases and V 6 bases, and 9 bases lay outside the gene matches. The CDR3 covers 15 residues. CDR3 sequence reads: CASRNGQGGWETQYF. CDR3 DNA: TGTGCCAGCAGAAACGGACAGGGGGGGTGGGAGACCCAGTACTTC.

The J gene is TRBJ1-3, the V gene TRBV28; 7 bases map to TRBD1. The trim removed 6 bases at V and 4 bases at J, leaving 9 bases unmatched. CDR1 is MDHEN and CDR2 is SYDVKM in the germline V gene. The CDR3 spans 15 residues. The CDR3 is CASSRGTALGNTIYF. CDR3 bases: TGTGCCAGCAGCCGGGGGACAGCTCTGGGAAACACCATATATTTT.

This clone has more than one count but fewer than ten. The chain employs TRBV5-8 and TRBJ1-5, with a weak D call TRBD1 (6 bases). This CDR3 is built from 18 residues. V shed 3 bases and J shed 0 bases, with 19 bases lying between them. Looked up from germline, CDR1 is SGHTS and CDR2 is YDEGEE. CDR3 protein: CASSSRTVGEYSNQPQHF. For the CDR3, the DNA is TGTGCCAGCAGCTCCAGGACAGTAGGGGAATATAGCAATCAGCCCCAGCATTTT.

Points on this clone: Different DNA sequences within this sample yield the same CDR3. For the CDR3, the DNA is TGTGCCAGCAGTCCGGGCACAGATACGCAGTATTTT. This translates into CASSPGTDTQYF. The genes are TRBV2 and TRBJ2-3; no clear D gene. This CDR3 has 12 residues. Per the germline V gene, CDR1 is SNHLY and CDR2 is FYNNEI. Trimming pared 5 bases from V and 1 base from J, leaving 4 bases between.

The genes are TRBV5-1 and TRBJ2-7, with D perhaps matching TRBD2 (6 bases). CDR1 is SGHRS, CDR2 YFSETQ, per germline. The CDR3 contains 15 residues. V was cut by 5 bases and J by 0 bases, with 15 bases left in between. CDR3 coding DNA: TGCGCCAGCAGGGAGGGTAACTCCCCCTCCTACGAGCAGTACTTC. It translates to CASREGNSPSYEQYF.

The rearrangement uses TRBV28 and TRBJ1-3, with 8 bases aligning to TRBD1. CDR1 is MDHEN, CDR2 SYDVKM, per germline. The CDR3 totals 15 residues. Trimming at V came to 5 bases and at J to 4 bases, leaving 7 bases not matched to a gene. Here the CDR3 DNA reads TGTGCCAGCAGTCCAACGGACAGGGAAGGAAACACCATATATTTT. It specifies CASSPTDREGNTIYF.